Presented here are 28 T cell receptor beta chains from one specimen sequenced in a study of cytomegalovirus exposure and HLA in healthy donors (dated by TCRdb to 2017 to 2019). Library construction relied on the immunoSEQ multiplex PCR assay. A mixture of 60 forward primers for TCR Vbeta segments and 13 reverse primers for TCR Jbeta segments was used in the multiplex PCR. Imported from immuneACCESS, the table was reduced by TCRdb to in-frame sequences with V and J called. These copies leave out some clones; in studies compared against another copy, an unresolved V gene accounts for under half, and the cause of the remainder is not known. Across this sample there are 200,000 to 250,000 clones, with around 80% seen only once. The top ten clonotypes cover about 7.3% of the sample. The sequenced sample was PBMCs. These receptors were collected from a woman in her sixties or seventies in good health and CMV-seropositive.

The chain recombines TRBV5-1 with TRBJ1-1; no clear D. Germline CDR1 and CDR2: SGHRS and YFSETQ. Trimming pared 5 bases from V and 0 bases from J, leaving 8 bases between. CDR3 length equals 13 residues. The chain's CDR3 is CASSGNMNTEAFF. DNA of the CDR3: TGCGCCAGCAGTGGCAACATGAACACTGAAGCTTTCTTT.

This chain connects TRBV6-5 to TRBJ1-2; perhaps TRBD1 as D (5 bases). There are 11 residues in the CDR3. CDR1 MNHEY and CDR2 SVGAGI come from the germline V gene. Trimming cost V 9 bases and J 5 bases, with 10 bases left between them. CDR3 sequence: CASGGGYGYTF. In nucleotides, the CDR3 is TGTGCCAGTGGGGGAGGGTATGGCTACACCTTC.

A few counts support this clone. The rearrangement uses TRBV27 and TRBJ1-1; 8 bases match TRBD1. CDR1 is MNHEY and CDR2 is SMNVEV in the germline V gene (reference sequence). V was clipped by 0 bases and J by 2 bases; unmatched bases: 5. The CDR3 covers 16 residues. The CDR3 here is CASSLSGTGVNTEAFF. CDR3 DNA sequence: TGTGCCAGCAGTTTATCTGGGACAGGTGTTAACACTGAAGCTTTCTTT.

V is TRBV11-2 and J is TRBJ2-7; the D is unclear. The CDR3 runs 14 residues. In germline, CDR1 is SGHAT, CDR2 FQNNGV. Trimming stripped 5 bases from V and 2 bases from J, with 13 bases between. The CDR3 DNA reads TGTGCCAGCAGCCTTGGTCGCGGCCCCTACGAGCAGTACTTC. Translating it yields CASSLGRGPYEQYF.

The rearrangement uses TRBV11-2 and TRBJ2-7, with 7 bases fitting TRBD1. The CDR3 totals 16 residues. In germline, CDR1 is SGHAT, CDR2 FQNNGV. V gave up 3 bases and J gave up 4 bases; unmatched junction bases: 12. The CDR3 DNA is TGTGCCAGCAGCTTCTTAAGTGGGACAGCCGCATACGAGCAGTACTTC. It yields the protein CASSFLSGTAAYEQYF.

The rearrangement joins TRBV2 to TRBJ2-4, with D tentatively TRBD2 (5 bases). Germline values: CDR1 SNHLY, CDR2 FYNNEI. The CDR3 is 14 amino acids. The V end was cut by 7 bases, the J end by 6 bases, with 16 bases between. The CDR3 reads CASISGLASNIQYF. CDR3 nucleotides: TGTGCCAGCATTTCTGGTCTAGCTTCAAACATTCAGTACTTC.

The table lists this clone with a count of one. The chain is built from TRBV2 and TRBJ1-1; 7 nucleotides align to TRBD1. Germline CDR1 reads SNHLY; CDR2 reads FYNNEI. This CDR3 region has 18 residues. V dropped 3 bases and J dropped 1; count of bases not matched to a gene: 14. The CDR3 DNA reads TGTGCCAGCAGTGACGCCAGACAGGGTAGAATAGGGAACACTGAAGCTTTCTTT. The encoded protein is CASSDARQGRIGNTEAFF.

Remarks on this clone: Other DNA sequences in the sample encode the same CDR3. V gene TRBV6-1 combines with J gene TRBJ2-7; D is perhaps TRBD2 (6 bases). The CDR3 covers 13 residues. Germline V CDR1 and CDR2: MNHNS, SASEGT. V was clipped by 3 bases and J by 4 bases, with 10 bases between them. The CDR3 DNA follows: TGTGCCAGCAGTGAGCGGGGTCCATACGAGCAGTACTTC. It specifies CASSERGPYEQYF.

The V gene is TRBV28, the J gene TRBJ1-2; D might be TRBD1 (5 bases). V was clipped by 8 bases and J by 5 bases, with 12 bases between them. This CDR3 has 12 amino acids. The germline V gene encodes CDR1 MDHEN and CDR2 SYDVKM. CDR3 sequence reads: CASAGGIYGYTF. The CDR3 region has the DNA TGTGCCAGCGCCGGGGGGATTTATGGCTACACCTTC.

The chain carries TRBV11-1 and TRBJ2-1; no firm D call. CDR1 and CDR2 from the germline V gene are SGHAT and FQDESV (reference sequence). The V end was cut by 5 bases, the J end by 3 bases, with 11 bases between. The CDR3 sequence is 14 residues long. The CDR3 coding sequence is TGTGCCAGCAGCCCCGCAGCGCACTACAATGAGCAGTTCTTC. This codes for CASSPAAHYNEQFF.

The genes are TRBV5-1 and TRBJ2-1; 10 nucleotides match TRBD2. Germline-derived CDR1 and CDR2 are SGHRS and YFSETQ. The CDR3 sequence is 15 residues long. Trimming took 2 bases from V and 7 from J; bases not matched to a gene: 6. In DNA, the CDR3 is TGCGCCAGCAGCTTTTGGAGCGGGAGGGGGAATGAGCAGTTCTTC. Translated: CASSFWSGRGNEQFF.

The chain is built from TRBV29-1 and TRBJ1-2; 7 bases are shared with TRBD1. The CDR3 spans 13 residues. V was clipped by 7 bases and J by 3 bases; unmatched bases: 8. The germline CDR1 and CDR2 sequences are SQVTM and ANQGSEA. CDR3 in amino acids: CSAQDRLDYGYTF. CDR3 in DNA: TGCAGCGCTCAGGACAGGCTGGACTATGGCTACACCTTC.

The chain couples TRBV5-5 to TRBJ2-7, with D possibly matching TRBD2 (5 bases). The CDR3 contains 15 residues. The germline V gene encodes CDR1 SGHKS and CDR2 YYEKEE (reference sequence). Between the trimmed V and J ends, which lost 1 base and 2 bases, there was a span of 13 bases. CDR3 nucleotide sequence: TGTGCCAGCAGCTTGTTGGCCTCGGGGACCTACGAGCAGTACTTC. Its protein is CASSLLASGTYEQYF. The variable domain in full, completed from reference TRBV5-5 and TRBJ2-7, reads DAGVTQSPTHLIKTRGQQVTLRCSPISGHKSVSWYQQVLGQGPQFIFQYYEKEERGRGNFPDRFSARQFPNYSSELNVNALLLGDSALYLCASSLLASGTYEQYFGPGTRLTVT.

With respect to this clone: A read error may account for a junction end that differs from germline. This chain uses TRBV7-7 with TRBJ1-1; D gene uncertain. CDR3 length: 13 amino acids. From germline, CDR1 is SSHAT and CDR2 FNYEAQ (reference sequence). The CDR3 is CASSLEEGTEAFF. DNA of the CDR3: TGTGCTAGCAGCCTCGAGGAGGGCACTGAAGCTTTCTTT.

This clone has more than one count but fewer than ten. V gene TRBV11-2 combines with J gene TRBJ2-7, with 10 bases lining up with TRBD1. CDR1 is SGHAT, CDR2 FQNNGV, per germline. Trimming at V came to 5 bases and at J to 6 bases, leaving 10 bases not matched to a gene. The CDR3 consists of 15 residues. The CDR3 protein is CASSPPGQGISEQYF. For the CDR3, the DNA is TGTGCCAGCAGCCCGCCGGGACAGGGGATCAGCGAGCAGTACTTC.

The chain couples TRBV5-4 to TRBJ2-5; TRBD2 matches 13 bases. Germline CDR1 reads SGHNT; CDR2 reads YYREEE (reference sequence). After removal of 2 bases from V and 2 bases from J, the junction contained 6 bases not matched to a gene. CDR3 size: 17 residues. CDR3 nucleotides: TGTGCCAGCAGCTTAACTAGCGGGAGGGCGGGGCAAGAGACCCAGTACTTC. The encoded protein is CASSLTSGRAGQETQYF.

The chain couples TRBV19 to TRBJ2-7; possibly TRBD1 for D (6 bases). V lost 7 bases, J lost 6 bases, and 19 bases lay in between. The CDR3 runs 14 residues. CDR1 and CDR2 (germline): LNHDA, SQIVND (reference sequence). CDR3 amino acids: CASKDWGPLGEQYF. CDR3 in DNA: TGTGCCAGTAAAGACTGGGGGCCCCTTGGCGAGCAGTACTTC.

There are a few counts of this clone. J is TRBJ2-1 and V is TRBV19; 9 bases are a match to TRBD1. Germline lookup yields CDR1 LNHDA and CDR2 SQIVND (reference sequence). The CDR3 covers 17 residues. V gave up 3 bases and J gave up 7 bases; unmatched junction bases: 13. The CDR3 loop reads CASSMDPSTGGWNEQFF. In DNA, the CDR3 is TGTGCCAGTAGTATGGATCCCTCGACAGGGGGGTGGAATGAGCAGTTCTTC.

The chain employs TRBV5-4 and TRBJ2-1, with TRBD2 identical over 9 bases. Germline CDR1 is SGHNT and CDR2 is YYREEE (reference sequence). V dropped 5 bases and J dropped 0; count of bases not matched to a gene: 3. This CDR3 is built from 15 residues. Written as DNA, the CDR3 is TGTGCCAGCAGGATTAGCGGGAGCTCCTACAATGAGCAGTTCTTC. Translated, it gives CASRISGSSYNEQFF.

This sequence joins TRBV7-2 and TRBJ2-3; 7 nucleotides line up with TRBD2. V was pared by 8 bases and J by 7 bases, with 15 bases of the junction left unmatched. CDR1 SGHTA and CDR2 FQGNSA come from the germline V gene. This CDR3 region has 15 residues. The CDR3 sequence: CASRPPGGGPNTQYF. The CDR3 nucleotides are TGTGCCAGCCGCCCCCCGGGGGGAGGGCCAAATACGCAGTATTTT.

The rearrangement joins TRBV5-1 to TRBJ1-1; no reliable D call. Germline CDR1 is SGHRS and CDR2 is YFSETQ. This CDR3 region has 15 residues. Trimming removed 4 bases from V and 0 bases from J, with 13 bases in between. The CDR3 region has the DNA TGCGCCAGCAGCCTATTAGCGGAGGTGAACACTGAAGCTTTCTTT. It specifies CASSLLAEVNTEAFF.

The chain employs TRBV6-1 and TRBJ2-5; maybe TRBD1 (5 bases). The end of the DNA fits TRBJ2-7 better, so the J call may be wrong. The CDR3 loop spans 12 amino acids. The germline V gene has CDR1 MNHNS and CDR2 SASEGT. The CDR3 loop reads CASSQSGLEQYF. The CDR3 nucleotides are TGTGCCAGCAGTCAATCAGGGCTCGAGCAGTACTTC.

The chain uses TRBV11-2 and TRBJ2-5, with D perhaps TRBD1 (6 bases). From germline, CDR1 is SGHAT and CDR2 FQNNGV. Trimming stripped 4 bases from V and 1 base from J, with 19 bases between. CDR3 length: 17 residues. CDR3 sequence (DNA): TGTGCCAGCAGCTCCGTCAGGGGAAGGTCCCTCCAAGAGACCCAGTACTTC. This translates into CASSSVRGRSLQETQYF.

CDR3 DNA sequence: TGTGCCAGCAGTGAAGCGTGGGGAGGGGGTAATGGCTACACCTTC. Translated: CASSEAWGGGNGYTF. V is TRBV6-1 and J is TRBJ1-2; D might be TRBD1 (6 bases). CDR3 size: 15 residues. CDR1 is MNHNS, CDR2 SASEGT, per germline. V dropped 0 bases and J dropped 6 bases, with 14 bases sitting between them.

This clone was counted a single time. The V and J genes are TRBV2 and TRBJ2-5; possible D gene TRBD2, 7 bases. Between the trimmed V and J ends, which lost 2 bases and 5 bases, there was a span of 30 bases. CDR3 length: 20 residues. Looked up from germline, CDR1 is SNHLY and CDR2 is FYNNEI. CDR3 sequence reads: CASSERRGVPGGTGWETQYF. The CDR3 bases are TGTGCCAGCAGTGAACGGCGTGGGGTCCCGGGGGGCACGGGTTGGGAGACCCAGTACTTC.

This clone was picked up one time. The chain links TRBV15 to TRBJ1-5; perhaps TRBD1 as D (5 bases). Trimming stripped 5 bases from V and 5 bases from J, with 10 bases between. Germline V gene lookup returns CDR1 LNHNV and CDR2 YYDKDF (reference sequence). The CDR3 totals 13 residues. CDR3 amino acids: CATSPPGDQPQHF. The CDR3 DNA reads TGTGCCACCAGCCCCCCGGGGGATCAGCCCCAGCATTTT.

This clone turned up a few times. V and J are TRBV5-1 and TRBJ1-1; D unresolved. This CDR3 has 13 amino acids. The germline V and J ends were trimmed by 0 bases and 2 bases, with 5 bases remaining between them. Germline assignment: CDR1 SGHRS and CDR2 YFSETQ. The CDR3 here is CASSLGHNTEAFF. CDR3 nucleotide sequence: TGCGCCAGCAGCTTGGGACACAACACTGAAGCTTTCTTT.

The CDR3 is CASSRTSGSFPTYEQYF. The DNA of the CDR3 is TGTGCCAGCAGCCGCACTAGCGGGAGTTTTCCCACCTACGAGCAGTACTTC. The rearrangement joins TRBV5-4 to TRBJ2-7; the match to TRBD2 covers 11 bases. Losses at the gene ends were 4 bases for V and 2 bases for J; bases not matched to a gene: 11. Germline V gene lookup returns CDR1 SGHNT and CDR2 YYREEE (reference sequence). The CDR3 runs to 17 residues.